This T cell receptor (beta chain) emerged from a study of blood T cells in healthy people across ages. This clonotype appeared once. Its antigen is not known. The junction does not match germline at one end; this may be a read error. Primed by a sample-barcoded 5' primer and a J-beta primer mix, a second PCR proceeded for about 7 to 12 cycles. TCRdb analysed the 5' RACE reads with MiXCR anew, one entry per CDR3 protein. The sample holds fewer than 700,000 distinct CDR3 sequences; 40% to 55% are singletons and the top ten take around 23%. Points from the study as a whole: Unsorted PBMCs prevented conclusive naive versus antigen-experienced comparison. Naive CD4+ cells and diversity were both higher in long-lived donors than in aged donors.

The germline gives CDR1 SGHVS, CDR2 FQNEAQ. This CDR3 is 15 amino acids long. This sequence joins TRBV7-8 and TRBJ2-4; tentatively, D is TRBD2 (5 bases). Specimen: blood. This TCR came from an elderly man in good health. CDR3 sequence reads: CARSLMPVAGNIQYF. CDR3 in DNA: TGTGCCCGCAGCTTAATGCCAGTCGCGGGAAACATTCAGTACTTC.